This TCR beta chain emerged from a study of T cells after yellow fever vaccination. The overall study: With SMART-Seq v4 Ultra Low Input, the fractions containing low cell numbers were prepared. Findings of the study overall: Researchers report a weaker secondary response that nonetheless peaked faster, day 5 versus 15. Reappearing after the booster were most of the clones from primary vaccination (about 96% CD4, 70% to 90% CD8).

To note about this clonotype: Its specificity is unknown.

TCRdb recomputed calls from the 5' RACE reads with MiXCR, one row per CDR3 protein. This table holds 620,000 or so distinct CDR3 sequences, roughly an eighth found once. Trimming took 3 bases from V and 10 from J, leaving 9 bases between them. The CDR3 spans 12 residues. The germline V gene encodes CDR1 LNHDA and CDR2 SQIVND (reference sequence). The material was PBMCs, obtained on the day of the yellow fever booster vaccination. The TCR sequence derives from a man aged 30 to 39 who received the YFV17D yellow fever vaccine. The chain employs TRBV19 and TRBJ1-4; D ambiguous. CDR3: CASSIRVGKLFF. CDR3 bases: TGTGCCAGTAGTATCCGGGTTGGAAAACTGTTTTTT.